The rows below give T cell receptor beta chains drawn from one sample of a study of graft-versus-host responses after intestinal transplantation. These TCRs are of unknown antigen specificity. Assay: immunoSEQ multiplex PCR; the TCRdb copy retains only in-frame clones and omits some. The table records approximately 75,000 clones, 85% to 90% of them present only once. Material: unstimulated CD8+ T cells sorted from spleen or lymph node cells, obtained before transplant. The source of these receptors is a human donor who was the organ donor for an intestinal transplant. Each CDR3 is given with its conserved first and last residue. The D gene is left open where the match is weak. A row's size may be missing; if present it is once, few, many or a size class.

cdr3_length: 12; v_call: TRBV10-3; clone_size: NA; j_call: TRBJ2-1; d_call: NA; cdr3_aa: CAIRSGYNEQFF; cdr3_nt: TGTGCCATCAGGTCGGGGTACAATGAGCAGTTCTTC
cdr3_length: 15; v_call: TRBV5-4; clone_size: NA; j_call: TRBJ2-1; d_call: TRBD1; cdr3_aa: CASGKGDRGYNEQFF; cdr3_nt: TGTGCCAGCGGAAAAGGGGACAGGGGCTACAATGAGCAGTTCTTC
cdr3_length: 13; v_call: TRBV27; clone_size: NA; j_call: TRBJ2-1; d_call: NA; cdr3_aa: CASRARSYNEQFF; cdr3_nt: TGTGCCAGCAGGGCTAGAAGCTACAATGAGCAGTTCTTC
cdr3_length: 16; v_call: TRBV28; clone_size: NA; j_call: TRBJ2-3; d_call: TRBD2; cdr3_aa: CASSRTSGGVTDTQYF; cdr3_nt: TGTGCCAGCAGTCGGACTAGCGGGGGAGTCACAGATACGCAGTATTTT
cdr3_length: 13; v_call: TRBV2; clone_size: NA; j_call: TRBJ2-5; d_call: NA; cdr3_aa: CASSDFTGKTQYF; cdr3_nt: TGTGCCAGCAGTGATTTCACAGGGAAGACCCAGTACTTC
cdr3_length: 18; v_call: TRBV27; clone_size: NA; j_call: TRBJ2-3; d_call: TRBD2; cdr3_aa: CASSPPWTLAGGADTQYF; cdr3_nt: TGTGCCAGCAGTCCGCCCTGGACGCTAGCGGGGGGGGCAGATACGCAGTATTTT
cdr3_length: 15; v_call: TRBV2; clone_size: NA; j_call: TRBJ2-1; d_call: TRBD2; cdr3_aa: CASIPLAGVYNEQFF; cdr3_nt: TGTGCCAGCATCCCGTTGGCGGGGGTTTACAATGAGCAGTTCTTC
cdr3_length: 14; v_call: TRBV14; clone_size: NA; j_call: TRBJ1-1; d_call: TRBD1; cdr3_aa: CASSPLGQGAEAFF; cdr3_nt: TGTGCCAGCAGCCCCCTTGGACAGGGGGCTGAAGCTTTCTTT
cdr3_length: 11; v_call: TRBV6-5; clone_size: NA; j_call: TRBJ2-2; d_call: NA; cdr3_aa: CATYTGGELFF; cdr3_nt: TGTGCCACATACACGGGCGGGGAGCTGTTTTTT
cdr3_length: 17; v_call: TRBV5-1; clone_size: NA; j_call: TRBJ2-6; d_call: TRBD1; cdr3_aa: CASSRDSASSGANVLTF; cdr3_nt: TGCGCCAGCAGCCGGGACAGCGCTAGCTCTGGGGCCAACGTCCTGACTTTC
cdr3_length: 14; v_call: TRBV2; clone_size: NA; j_call: TRBJ1-4; d_call: TRBD1; cdr3_aa: CASSGGRGNEKLFF; cdr3_nt: TGTGCCAGCAGTGGGGGCAGGGGGAATGAAAAACTGTTTTTT
cdr3_length: 14; v_call: TRBV6-5; clone_size: NA; j_call: TRBJ2-4; d_call: NA; cdr3_aa: CASSYNGGLDIQYF; cdr3_nt: TGTGCCAGCAGTTACAACGGCGGTTTAGACATTCAGTACTTC
cdr3_length: 13; v_call: TRBV28; clone_size: few; j_call: TRBJ1-2; d_call: TRBD1; cdr3_aa: CASGDREVYGYTF; cdr3_nt: TGTGCCAGCGGGGACAGGGAGGTCTATGGCTACACCTTC
cdr3_length: 13; v_call: TRBV30; clone_size: NA; j_call: TRBJ2-1; d_call: TRBD1; cdr3_aa: CAWSLTGINEQFF; cdr3_nt: TGTGCCTGGAGTTTGACAGGGATCAATGAGCAGTTCTTC
cdr3_length: 14; v_call: TRBV15; clone_size: NA; j_call: TRBJ2-3; d_call: TRBD1; cdr3_aa: CATSRGQGTDTQYF; cdr3_nt: TGTGCCACCAGCAGGGGACAGGGCACAGATACGCAGTATTTT
cdr3_length: 16; v_call: TRBV9; clone_size: NA; j_call: TRBJ2-3; d_call: TRBD2; cdr3_aa: CASSVGGGGAEDTQYF; cdr3_nt: TGTGCCAGCAGCGTAGGTGGCGGGGGGGCAGAAGATACGCAGTATTTT
cdr3_length: 15; v_call: TRBV9; clone_size: NA; j_call: TRBJ1-2; d_call: NA; cdr3_aa: CASSPGWVGRYGYTF; cdr3_nt: TGTGCCAGCAGCCCCGGGTGGGTTGGGAGGTATGGCTACACCTTC
cdr3_length: 12; v_call: TRBV25-1; clone_size: NA; j_call: TRBJ1-5; d_call: NA; cdr3_aa: CASSGGNQPQHF; cdr3_nt: TGTGCCAGCAGTGGAGGCAATCAGCCCCAGCATTTT
cdr3_length: 14; v_call: TRBV6-1; clone_size: NA; j_call: TRBJ1-1; d_call: TRBD1; cdr3_aa: CASSVTGGATEAFF; cdr3_nt: TGTGCCAGCAGTGTTACAGGGGGTGCTACTGAAGCTTTCTTT
cdr3_length: 16; v_call: TRBV7-2; clone_size: NA; j_call: TRBJ2-2; d_call: NA; cdr3_aa: CASSFPGVTNTGELFF; cdr3_nt: TGTGCCAGCAGCTTCCCGGGGGTCACGAACACCGGGGAGCTGTTTTTT
cdr3_length: 13; v_call: TRBV7-3; clone_size: once; j_call: TRBJ1-3; d_call: NA; cdr3_aa: CASSPGTGNTIYF; cdr3_nt: TGTGCCAGCAGTCCGGGGACAGGAAACACCATATATTTT
cdr3_length: 15; v_call: TRBV4-1; clone_size: NA; j_call: TRBJ1-6; d_call: NA; cdr3_aa: CASSQVGQSRSPLHF; cdr3_nt: TGCGCCAGCAGCCAAGTTGGACAGTCTAGGTCACCCCTCCACTTT
cdr3_length: 13; v_call: TRBV25-1; clone_size: NA; j_call: TRBJ2-1; d_call: NA; cdr3_aa: CASRGGPYNEQFF; cdr3_nt: TGTGCCAGCAGGGGGGGTCCGTACAATGAGCAGTTCTTC
cdr3_length: 14; v_call: TRBV30; clone_size: NA; j_call: TRBJ1-4; d_call: TRBD1; cdr3_aa: CAWSSLGTDEKLFF; cdr3_nt: TGTGCCTGGAGTAGCTTAGGGACAGATGAAAAACTGTTTTTT
cdr3_length: 14; v_call: TRBV5-1; clone_size: NA; j_call: TRBJ1-4; d_call: NA; cdr3_aa: CASSAAQTNEKLFF; cdr3_nt: TGCGCCAGCAGCGCGGCGCAAACTAATGAAAAACTGTTTTTT
cdr3_length: 16; v_call: TRBV7-6; clone_size: NA; j_call: TRBJ2-1; d_call: NA; cdr3_aa: CASSPPPVGSYNEQFF; cdr3_nt: TGTGCCAGCAGTCCACCGCCAGTTGGCTCCTACAATGAGCAGTTCTTC
cdr3_length: 17; v_call: TRBV4-2; clone_size: NA; j_call: TRBJ2-1; d_call: TRBD1; cdr3_aa: CASSQGRTGNSYNEQFF; cdr3_nt: TGTGCCAGCAGCCAAGGTAGGACAGGGAACTCCTACAATGAGCAGTTCTTC
cdr3_length: 13; v_call: TRBV9; clone_size: NA; j_call: TRBJ2-4; d_call: TRBD2; cdr3_aa: CASSVAGGDIQYF; cdr3_nt: TGTGCCAGCAGCGTAGCCGGGGGGGACATTCAGTACTTC
cdr3_length: 15; v_call: TRBV6-5; clone_size: NA; j_call: TRBJ2-5; d_call: TRBD2; cdr3_aa: CASRLAKGVWETQYF; cdr3_nt: TGTGCCAGCAGACTAGCGAAGGGCGTCTGGGAGACCCAGTACTTC
cdr3_length: 16; v_call: TRBV6-4; clone_size: NA; j_call: TRBJ2-6; d_call: NA; cdr3_aa: CASSEDGGRGANVLTF; cdr3_nt: TGTGCCAGCAGTGAGGACGGGGGAAGAGGGGCCAACGTCCTGACTTTC
cdr3_length: 15; v_call: TRBV19; clone_size: NA; j_call: TRBJ2-2; d_call: NA; cdr3_aa: CASSMSGVNTGELFF; cdr3_nt: TGTGCCAGTAGTATGTCAGGGGTGAACACCGGGGAGCTGTTTTTT
cdr3_length: 14; v_call: TRBV19; clone_size: few; j_call: TRBJ1-1; d_call: NA; cdr3_aa: CASSERAGDTEAFF; cdr3_nt: TGTGCCAGTAGTGAAAGGGCAGGGGACACTGAAGCTTTCTTT
cdr3_length: 13; v_call: TRBV6-4; clone_size: few; j_call: TRBJ1-1; d_call: NA; cdr3_aa: CASTRGPETEAFF; cdr3_nt: TGTGCCAGCACCAGGGGACCTGAAACTGAAGCTTTCTTT
cdr3_length: 13; v_call: TRBV10-1; clone_size: NA; j_call: TRBJ1-1; d_call: NA; cdr3_aa: CASSMYRVCGAFF; cdr3_nt: TGCGCCAGCAGCATGTACAGGGTATGCGGAGCTTTCTTT
cdr3_length: 15; v_call: TRBV27; clone_size: NA; j_call: TRBJ1-6; d_call: NA; cdr3_aa: CASSLSREVYSPLHF; cdr3_nt: TGTGCCAGCAGTTTATCCAGGGAGGTGTATTCACCCCTCCACTTT
cdr3_length: 16; v_call: TRBV9; clone_size: NA; j_call: TRBJ2-2; d_call: TRBD2; cdr3_aa: CASSPPGGRDTGELFF; cdr3_nt: TGTGCCAGCAGCCCCCCGGGGGGGCGGGACACCGGGGAGCTGTTTTTT
cdr3_length: 15; v_call: TRBV9; clone_size: NA; j_call: TRBJ2-5; d_call: TRBD2; cdr3_aa: CASSVAGGPQETQYF; cdr3_nt: TGTGCCAGCAGCGTAGCGGGGGGGCCACAAGAGACCCAGTACTTC
cdr3_length: 14; v_call: TRBV4-1; clone_size: NA; j_call: TRBJ2-5; d_call: NA; cdr3_aa: CASSQDRVRETQYF; cdr3_nt: TGCGCCAGCAGCCAAGATCGGGTCCGGGAGACCCAGTACTTC
cdr3_length: 17; v_call: TRBV7-8; clone_size: NA; j_call: TRBJ2-1; d_call: TRBD1; cdr3_aa: CASSSRDRGFGIDEQFF; cdr3_nt: TGTGCCAGCAGCTCGAGGGACAGGGGGTTTGGTATAGATGAGCAGTTCTTC